This T cell receptor (beta chain) comes out of a study of blood T cell repertoires in COVID-19. Overall study context: The United States, Italy and Spain supplied acute and convalescent COVID-19 samples. Sample material is recorded as cDNA or gDNA derived from T cells, B-cell-depleted T cells, or PBMCs.

Methods used by the authors: The assay estimated nucleated cells by amplifying reference gene primers. The method was immunoSEQ multiplex PCR; TCRdb's version includes in-frame clones alone and lacks a portion of them. For V, J and clone size, that table is used; D and trimming come from the DNA. The data hold 150,000 to 200,000 clones, with 80% observed a single time. Germline V gene sequence: CDR1 SGHRS, CDR2 YFSETQ. The CDR3 contains 15 residues. Trimming shortened V by 1 base and J by 2 bases, and 10 bases separated the two germline ends. The source is a man between 65 and 79 years old with active or convalescent COVID-19. The chain combines TRBV5-1 with TRBJ1-3; D gene ambiguous. The sequenced sample was peripheral blood. The CDR3 DNA sequence: TGCGCCAGCAGCTTGTTCGGAGATCCTGGAAACACCATATATTTT. This translates into CASSLFGDPGNTIYF. The whole variable domain, remainder taken from reference TRBV5-1 and TRBJ1-3, is KAGVTQTPRYLIKTRGQQVTLSCSPISGHRSVSWYQQTPGQGLQFLFEYFSETQRNKGNFPGRFSGRQFSNSRSEMNVSTLELGDSALYLCASSLFGDPGNTIYFGEGSWLTVV.